This is a list of T cell receptor beta chains from one sample in a study of shared clonotypes between healthy human individuals. Using immunoSEQ multiplex PCR, the repertoire was profiled, and TCRdb retains in-frame clones only, with some absent. The data hold about 510,000 clones, with roughly 79% observed a single time. The specimen sequenced was PBMCs. Receptors originate from a woman between 40 and 50 years old in good health. Some clones in this sample may be carry-over from other donors' samples. Each CDR3 is given with its conserved first and last residue. A D gene is named only where the DNA matches it firmly. Rows may omit the clone size; those that give it use once, few, many or a size class.

>TRBJ1-2|TRBV6-6|few|.
TGTGCCACCGTCGCAGGCCCCTTTAACTATGGCTACACCTTC
CATVAGPFNYGYTF
>TRBJ1-5|TRBV6-1|.|.
TGTGCCAGCAGGGAGACAAAGGGGTGGCCCCAGCATTTT
CASRETKGWPQHF
>TRBJ2-2|TRBV19|.|.
TGTGCCAGTAGTCCAATTTACACCGGGGAGCTGTTTTTT
CASSPIYTGELFF
>TRBJ2-2|TRBV28|few|.
TGTGCCACCGGACGGAGGAACACCGGGGAGCTGTTTTTT
CATGRRNTGELFF
>TRBJ1-1|TRBV28|.|.
TGTGCCAGCAGTTTACCTACAGGGACGTTCGAAGCTTTCTTT
CASSLPTGTFEAFF
>TRBJ2-7|TRBV25-1|.|.
TGTGCCAGCAGTGAACTTGGCAGGGGAACTGGGTACGAGCAGTACTTC
CASSELGRGTGYEQYF
>TRBJ1-2|TRBV7-6|once|.
TGTGCCAGCAGCCAAGGCAGGGGTGACTATGGCTACACCTTC
CASSQGRGDYGYTF
>TRBJ2-7|TRBV28|.|.
TGTGCCAGCAGTATAGAGACGGACCCAACCCGCTACGAGCAGTACTTC
CASSIETDPTRYEQYF
>TRBJ2-5|TRBV9|.|.
TGTGCCAGCAGCGTACAGGTGGGGGGCCAAGAGACCCAGTACTTC
CASSVQVGGQETQYF
>TRBJ1-5|TRBV4-2|.|.
TGTGCCAGCAGCCAGAGAGCCAGGGGCTCGGGGCCCCAGCATTTT
CASSQRARGSGPQHF
>TRBJ2-4|TRBV18|few|.
TGTGCCAGCTCACCGTCAGGACTAGCCAAAAACATTCAGTACTTC
CASSPSGLAKNIQYF
>TRBJ1-2|TRBV2|.|TRBD1
TGTGCCAGCAGTCCCCGGGACAGGGTGTACTATGGCTACACCTTC
CASSPRDRVYYGYTF
>TRBJ2-3|TRBV4-1|.|.
TGCGCCAGCAGCCAAGTCTTTAGTGGAACAGATACGCAGTATTTT
CASSQVFSGTDTQYF
>TRBJ1-2|TRBV29-1|.|.
TGCACCCTCCCCCTGGGCTACACCTTC
CTLPLGYTF
>TRBJ1-3|TRBV2|few|.
TGTGCCAGCAGTGAATGGGGCAGCTCTGGAAACACCATATATTTT
CASSEWGSSGNTIYF
>TRBJ2-1|TRBV10-2|.|TRBD2
TGCGCCAGCAGTGAAGGACTAGCGGGCTACAATGAGCAGTTCTTC
CASSEGLAGYNEQFF
>TRBJ2-3|TRBV7-7|.|TRBD2
TGTGCCAGCAGCTTTTGGACTAGCAGGGCAGATACGCAGTATTTT
CASSFWTSRADTQYF
>TRBJ2-1|TRBV5-1|.|TRBD2
TGCGCCAGCAGTCCCGGGACTAGCGGGCGCGAGCAGTTCTTC
CASSPGTSGREQFF
>TRBJ1-1|TRBV6-6|.|.
TGTGCCAGCAGTTACGTCGGCTCGACTGAAGCTTTCTTT
CASSYVGSTEAFF
>TRBJ2-1|TRBV9|.|.
TGTGCCAGCAGCGCCTCATCGGGTCGCTATGAGCAGTTCTTC
CASSASSGRYEQFF
>TRBJ2-1|TRBV7-9|.|.
TGTGCCAGCAGCTTAACGGCTCACTCGTTGGGGAATGAGCAGTTCTTC
CASSLTAHSLGNEQFF
>TRBJ2-3|TRBV19|.|.
TGTGCCAGTAGTTTAACAAACACAGATACGCAGTATTTT
CASSLTNTDTQYF
>TRBJ1-4|TRBV5-1|few|TRBD1
TGCGCCAGCAGCTTGGAGGGACAGGGACAAGAAAAACTGTTTTTT
CASSLEGQGQEKLFF
>TRBJ1-2|TRBV7-9|once|.
TGTGCCAGCAGCTTAGCTGCTATCGGCTATGGCTACACCTTC
CASSLAAIGYGYTF
>TRBJ2-5|TRBV19|.|.
TGTGCCACCGAGGGGGGTGTCGGGGAGACCCAGTACTTC
CATEGGVGETQYF
>TRBJ1-5|TRBV7-9|.|TRBD1
TGTGCCAGCAGCTTAGAAGGGGGCGCGTGGCAGCCCCAGCATTTT
CASSLEGGAWQPQHF